The 8 T cell receptor beta chains reported below all come from one sample, sequenced in a study of technical replicates of blood from a handful of donors. Here immunoSEQ multiplex PCR was the method, and the copy in TCRdb shows in-frame clones only, minus some. The table records roughly 68,000 clones, around 91% of them present only once. The specimen was T cells isolated from PBMCs. Receptors were obtained from a human donor in good health.

CDR3 DNA sequence: TGTGCCAGCAGCGCGGGACTCTCGGACTACGAGCAGTACTTC. Amino acid sequence: CASSAGLSDYEQYF. The gene calls are TRBV9 and TRBJ2-7, with D maybe TRBD2 (6 bases). The CDR3 runs 14 residues. Germline assignment: CDR1 SGDLS and CDR2 YYNGEE. The V and J ends lost 3 bases and 3 bases respectively, with 13 bases between them.

The rearrangement uses TRBV27 and TRBJ2-1, with 9 nucleotides matching TRBD2. The CDR3 consists of 15 residues. V shed 7 bases, J shed 6 bases, and the junction held 10 bases outside the gene matches. Germline lookup yields CDR1 MNHEY and CDR2 SMNVEV (reference sequence). CDR3 nucleotide sequence: TGTGCCAGCAACCCCTTGGCGGGAGGGTCCAATGAGCAGTTCTTC. Translation gives CASNPLAGGSNEQFF.

The chain combines TRBV7-2 with TRBJ2-2, with a tentative D call TRBD1 (6 bases). This CDR3 contains 16 residues. The ends were cut back, 1 base at V and 5 bases at J, with 14 bases in the middle. Germline assignment: CDR1 SGHTA and CDR2 FQGNSA. CDR3 DNA: TGTGCCAGCAGCTTAGGGTCAGGGGTTCCTACCGGGGAGCTGTTTTTT. It is translated as CASSLGSGVPTGELFF.

This sequence joins TRBV30 and TRBJ1-4; 8 bases fit TRBD1. The V gene end was trimmed by 1 base and the J gene end by 8 bases; junction bases not matched to a gene: 6. This CDR3 is 14 amino acids long. CDR1 and CDR2 (germline): GTSNPN, SVGIG (reference sequence). DNA of the CDR3: TGTGCCTGGAGTGAAGGACAGGGAGACGAAAAACTGTTTTTT. It is translated as CAWSEGQGDEKLFF.

Points on this clone: Other nucleotide sequences from this sample produce the same CDR3. The chain combines TRBV6-5 with TRBJ2-7; tentative D call: TRBD1 (5 bases). The CDR3 extends over 14 amino acids. V lost 2 bases, J lost 2 bases, and 10 bases lay in between. Germline CDR1 reads MNHEY; CDR2 reads SVGAGI. The CDR3 is CASSYLDSTYEQYF. The CDR3 DNA is TGTGCCAGCAGTTACCTAGACAGTACCTACGAGCAGTACTTC.

This clone has just one count. V is TRBV4-1 and J is TRBJ2-1; 7 nucleotides line up with TRBD2. J gave up 4 bases and V 1 base, and 10 bases lay outside the gene matches. Germline V gene data show CDR1 as MGHRA and CDR2 as YSYEKL. This CDR3 spans 17 amino acids. The chain's CDR3 is CASSQVVRREHYNEQFF. CDR3 DNA sequence: TGCGCCAGCAGCCAAGTAGTCAGGCGGGAGCATTACAATGAGCAGTTCTTC.

The genes are TRBV15 and TRBJ2-7; the match to TRBD1 covers 10 bases. CDR3 length: 15 amino acids. The germline V gene encodes CDR1 LNHNV and CDR2 YYDKDF (reference sequence). V lost 5 bases, J lost 4 bases, and 8 bases stayed unmatched. CDR3: CATSRVGQGVYEQYF. For the CDR3, the DNA is TGTGCCACCAGCCGGGTCGGACAGGGGGTATACGAGCAGTACTTC. Full variable domain (missing parts from reference TRBV15 and TRBJ2-7): DAMVIQNPRYQVTQFGKPVTLSCSQTLNHNVMYWYQQKSSQAPKLLFHYYDKDFNNEADTPDNFQSRRPNTSFCFLDIRSPGLGDTAMYLCATSRVGQGVYEQYFGPGTRLTVT.

The J gene is TRBJ2-7, the V gene TRBV10-1; D remains unclear. V lost 0 bases and J 6 bases, leaving 9 bases between the germline ends. Germline CDR1 WNHNN, CDR2 SYGVQD (reference sequence). This CDR3 has 13 residues. The chain's CDR3 is CASSESPLREQYF. The CDR3 DNA is TGCGCCAGCAGTGAGTCCCCACTGCGCGAGCAGTACTTC.